The sequence of this T cell receptor beta chain was determined in a study of T cells in Graves' hyperthyroidism and ophthalmopathy (dated by TCRdb to 2018 to 2020). About the full investigation: Peripheral blood was sampled at the time of initial diagnosis, prior to any treatment. A discovery cohort of around 98 patients, roughly 43 with Graves' ophthalmopathy and 57 with stable Graves' hyperthyroidism, was used to find distinguishing TCR V-J signatures. An independent validation cohort of 18 to 20 hyperthyroidism patients and 17 patients who later progressed to ophthalmopathy tested prospective prediction of ophthalmopathy. For training and testing, the 100 patients in the discovery cohort were randomly divided in a 7:3 ratio. The study also compared thyroid tissue and blood T-cell repertoires from five or six Graves' hyperthyroidism patients. After sampling, hyperthyroidism patients received methimazole starting at 30 mg daily, and ophthalmopathy patients received high-dose intravenous methylprednisolone. The paper reports TCR Vbeta CDR3 sequencing of 135 peripheral blood samples: approximately 41 ophthalmopathy, 75 to 80 hyperthyroidism and roughly 17 progressor patients.

What the work shows at the level of the full study, not this receptor alone: Sample size was not statistically predetermined, and investigators were not blinded to group allocation. In validation, progression to ophthalmopathy was predicted by the model with almost 71% sensitivity and approximately 78% specificity, a median of about 6.8 months before onset. Most expanded thyroid clonotypes (frequency above 0.001) were also found in blood, which suggests that blood repertoires may mirror thyroid immune responses. Ophthalmopathy was separated from stable hyperthyroidism by a 13 V-J signature model, with 87.88% sensitivity and about 81% specificity obtained in cross-validation and 80%/75% obtained in testing.

V loses 1 base of germline sequence and J loses 0 bases, and the interval between the two ends is 14 bases. Looking up the germline V gene yields CDR1 SGHRS and CDR2 YFSETQ. From the cysteine up to the phenylalanine, the CDR3 has a length of 16 residues. Only CDR3 DNA remains: 48 bases, in frame from the first base. The TCR beta CDR3 regions were amplified from the RNA transcripts. For the first round of RT-PCR on the TCR CDR3, the HTBI primer set was used together with the Qiagen OneStep RT-PCR kit. A second multiplex PCR round built the libraries, followed by size selection and purification. The libraries were sequenced on an Illumina HiSeq2000 using paired-end 100 bp reads. From the authors' description of their analysis: SOAPnuke was used to process the raw data, with reads discarded if the reads contained adapters or uncalled bases, had a mean Phred below 15, or lacked an exact constant-primer or identifier match. COPE v1.2.5 was used to merge high-quality paired reads, and clonotypes were defined as unique nucleotide sequences. MiTCR v1.1 was used to align clonotypes to the IMGT TRBV, TRBD and TRBJ reference segments. The analysis was restricted to V-J combinations with a frequency above 0.0001, which together covered around 99% of the repertoires. The TCS score was defined as the ratio of F50 (clonal expansion) to E x V (chaos), calculated using BLOSUM62-based TCRdist between CDR3 peptides within each V-J. Welch's t-statistics and random forest reduced some 510 V-J features to around 14, which were used in a naive Bayes classifier (R e1071). TCRdb redid the processing of the public reads, applying fastp at Q25 and MiXCR, and retained in-frame beta chains. Each CDR3 protein gets just one entry, which takes the most common genes and DNA from the rows behind it. The authors' filters were not applied to this entry. The sample table shows around 500,000 distinct CDR3 sequences, and 15% to 20% are seen once. Of the sample, approximately 30% is held by the ten largest clones.

Ophthalmopathy patients had moderately to severely active disease, Clinical Activity Score of at least 3, NOSPECS grade of at least 4, and duration under 3 months. Patients with uncontrolled infections, other autoimmune diseases, pregnancy or lactation were excluded. Diagnoses relied on clinical symptoms, serum thyroxine and TRAb, thyroid ultrasound and orbital computed tomography. Ficoll-Paque density gradient centrifugation was used to isolate PBMCs from about 9 ml of fresh peripheral blood. Trizol reagent was used to extract total RNA, and RNA quality was then checked on an Agilent 2100 Bioanalyzer. This clonotype was counted ten times or more. The antigen this receptor binds is unknown. No much larger clone exists at a distance of one base, and base qualities are not known.

Specimen: blood. The receptor's source is a woman in her 30s with Graves' ophthalmopathy. The V and J genes are TRBV5-1 and TRBJ2-7, with a weak D call of TRBD1 (6 bases match). Read as DNA, the sequence is TGCGCCAGCAGCTTGTCCGGGACAACCGACTCCTACGAGCAGTACTTC. It is translated as CASSLSGTTDSYEQYF.